This T cell receptor beta chain was captured in a study of blood T cell repertoires in COVID-19. About the research overall: Researchers got acute and convalescent COVID-19 samples from the United States, Italy and Spain. T cells, B-cell-depleted T cells, or PBMCs supplied cDNA or gDNA.

Germline V gene lookup returns CDR1 SGHTA and CDR2 FQGNSA. There are 16 residues in the CDR3. V lost 5 bases and J lost 4; bases outside the gene matches: 10. This clone occurred a few times. Original handling: Using reference gene primer amplification, nucleated cell counts were estimated. TCRdb's copy holds only in-frame clones and misses some; the assay was immunoSEQ multiplex PCR. That table gives V, J and clone size, and the DNA gave D and trimming. In the table there are 300,000 to 450,000 clones, roughly 90% of which are singletons. The TCR originated in a woman aged 25 to 45 with COVID-19, enrolled during active disease. Sequenced input: peripheral blood. This chain links TRBV7-2 with TRBJ2-7; 11 nucleotides align to TRBD2. The CDR3 region has the DNA TGTGCCAGCAGCCCCGGGCTAGCGGGGGGCTATTACGAGCAGTACTTC. This translates into CASSPGLAGGYYEQYF.